This TCR beta chain was observed in a study of cytomegalovirus exposure and HLA in healthy donors. V shed 1 base and J 6 bases; nucleotides not matched to a gene: 1. Per the germline V gene, CDR1 is SGHRS and CDR2 is YFSETQ. The CDR3 length is 13 residues. This clone appeared a single time. Libraries were prepared by immunoSEQ multiplex PCR; TCRdb keeps only in-frame clonotypes and omits some of them. This repertoire shows about 330,000 clones, roughly 87% found once; its top ten account for roughly 1.2%. This clonotype was obtained from a woman aged 25 to 39 in good health and CMV-seropositive. This chain links TRBV5-1 with TRBJ1-1; 9 nucleotides match TRBD1. Sequenced input: PBMCs. This CDR3 reads CASSLTGGSEAFF. For the CDR3, the DNA is TGCGCCAGCAGCTTGACAGGGGGCTCTGAAGCTTTCTTT.